This TCR beta chain comes out of a study of T-cell reconstitution after alpha-beta-depleted transplantation in children. General study results and limits: Several hundred expanded graft clones reportedly gave rise to the alpha-beta T cells present about two months after transplant. Surviving recipient T cells and intrathymic progenitors accounted for some patients' high TCRbeta diversity at day 60. Most T-cell counts and diversity one year after the transplant came from T cells that were newly produced.

This clonotype was counted only a few times. As yet, its antigen is unknown. For TCRbeta, the library was prepared with unique molecular identifiers. MiXCR, run by TCRdb on the PCR reads, gives a single entry per CDR3 protein. The table has about 300,000 distinct CDR3 sequences, about 9.4% seen once. The CDR3 sequence is 17 residues long. CDR1 LGHDT and CDR2 YNNKEL come from the germline V gene (reference sequence). Trimming removed 0 bases from V and 14 bases from J; junction bases left unmatched: 10. The J gene is TRBJ2-1, the V gene TRBV3-1; 16 nucleotides match TRBD2. The input for sequencing was PBMCs, taken before TCRalphabeta/CD19-depleted stem cell transplant. The TCR originated in a boy younger than two with acute myeloid leukemia, due to receive a stem cell transplant. The chain's CDR3 is CASSQDLGTSGGAFKFF. As DNA, the CDR3 is TGTGCCAGCAGCCAAGATCTGGGGACTAGCGGGGGGGCTTTTAAGTTCTTC.